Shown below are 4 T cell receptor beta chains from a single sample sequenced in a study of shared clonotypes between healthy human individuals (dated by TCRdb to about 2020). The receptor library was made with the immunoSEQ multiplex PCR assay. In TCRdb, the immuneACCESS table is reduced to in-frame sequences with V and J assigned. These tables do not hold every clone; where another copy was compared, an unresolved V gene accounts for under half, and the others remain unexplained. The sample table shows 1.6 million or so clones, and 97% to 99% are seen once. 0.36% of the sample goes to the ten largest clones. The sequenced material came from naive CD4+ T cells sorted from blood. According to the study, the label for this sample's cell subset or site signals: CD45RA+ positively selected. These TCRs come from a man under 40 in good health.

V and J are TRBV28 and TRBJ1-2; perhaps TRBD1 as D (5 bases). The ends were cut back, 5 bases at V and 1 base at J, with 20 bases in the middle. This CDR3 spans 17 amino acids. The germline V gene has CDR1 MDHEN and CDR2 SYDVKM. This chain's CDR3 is CASSAPRAQRGNYGYTF. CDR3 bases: TGTGCCAGCAGTGCCCCGCGCGCACAAAGGGGTAACTATGGCTACACCTTC.

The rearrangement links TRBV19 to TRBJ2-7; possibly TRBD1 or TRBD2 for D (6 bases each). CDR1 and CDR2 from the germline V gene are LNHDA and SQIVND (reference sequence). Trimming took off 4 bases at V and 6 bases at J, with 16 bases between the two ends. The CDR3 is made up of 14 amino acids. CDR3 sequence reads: CASSTGASGPEQYF. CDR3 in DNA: TGTGCCAGTAGTACAGGGGCCAGCGGGCCCGAGCAGTACTTC.

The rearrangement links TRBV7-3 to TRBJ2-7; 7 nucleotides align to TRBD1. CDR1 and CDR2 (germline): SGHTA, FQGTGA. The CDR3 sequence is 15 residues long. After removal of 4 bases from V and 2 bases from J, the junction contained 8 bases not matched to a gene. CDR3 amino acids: CASSSSRDRPYEQYF. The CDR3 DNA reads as TGTGCCAGCAGCTCCAGCCGGGACAGACCCTACGAGCAGTACTTC.

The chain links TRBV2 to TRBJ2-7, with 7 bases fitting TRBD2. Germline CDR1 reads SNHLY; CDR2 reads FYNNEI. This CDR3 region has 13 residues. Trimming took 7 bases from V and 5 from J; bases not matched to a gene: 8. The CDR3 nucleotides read TGTGCCAGCAAGGCGGGAGTCCTCGACGAGCAGTACTTC. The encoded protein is CASKAGVLDEQYF.